The 11 T cell receptor beta chains presented below share a single source sample, sequenced in a study of OX40 agonist ivuxolimab in advanced cancers. Data came from immunoSEQ multiplex PCR; TCRdb stores just in-frame clones and leaves some out. The sample holds tens of thousands of clones, roughly 90% seen once. The input for sequencing was CD4+ or CD8+ T cells sorted from blood, taken in a trial of the OX40 agonist ivuxolimab. The receptors were gathered from an adult with an advanced solid tumor such as melanoma, head and neck, liver or kidney cancer.

The gene calls are TRBV6-6 and TRBJ2-1; D not resolved. The V end lost 0 bases, the J end lost 7 bases, and 4 bases lay between the germline ends. CDR3 length: 12 amino acids. CDR1 and CDR2 from the germline V gene are MNHNY and SVGAGI (reference sequence). The CDR3 loop is CASSYSVNEQFF. CDR3 DNA sequence: TGTGCCAGCAGTTACTCGGTAAATGAGCAGTTCTTC.

This clone was seen only a few times. The rearrangement links TRBV7-9 to TRBJ1-2, with D possibly being TRBD1 (5 bases). The germline V gene encodes CDR1 SEHNR and CDR2 FQNEAQ (reference sequence). V was pared by 5 bases and J by 4 bases, with 11 bases between. This CDR3 region has 13 residues. CDR3 in DNA: TGTGCCAGCAGCCGTGTGGGGGGCTATGGCTACACCTTC. It is translated as CASSRVGGYGYTF.

J is TRBJ2-4 and V is TRBV4-1, with 7 bases lining up with TRBD2. The CDR3 loop spans 17 amino acids. V lost 0 bases and J lost 3; bases outside the gene matches: 8. Germline lookup yields CDR1 MGHRA and CDR2 YSYEKL. CDR3 residues: CASSQDFRGVGKNIQYF. In nucleotides, the CDR3 is TGCGCCAGCAGCCAAGATTTTCGGGGGGTAGGCAAAAACATTCAGTACTTC.

This clone was observed a single time. The V and J genes are TRBV10-3 and TRBJ2-1; the D call may be TRBD1 or TRBD2 (5 bases each). Germline lookup yields CDR1 ENHRY and CDR2 SYGVKD. Trimming took 0 bases from V and 3 from J, leaving 9 bases between them. The CDR3 is made up of 15 amino acids. The CDR3 here is CAISESRGFYNEQFF. The CDR3 coding sequence is TGTGCCATCAGTGAGTCGAGGGGCTTCTACAATGAGCAGTTCTTC.

The chain carries TRBV7-9 and TRBJ1-1; D perhaps matches TRBD1 (5 bases). The germline gives CDR1 SEHNR, CDR2 FQNEAQ (reference sequence). The V gene lost 1 base and the J gene lost 5 bases, with 11 bases spanning the gap. The CDR3 is 14 residues long. The DNA for the CDR3 is TGTGCCAGCAGCTTAGGGTCAGGGCGGACTGAAGCTTTCTTT. It encodes CASSLGSGRTEAFF.

The genes are TRBV11-2 and TRBJ2-5; 10 bases match TRBD1. V lost 4 bases and J lost 1; bases outside the gene matches: 15. Germline values: CDR1 SGHAT, CDR2 FQNNGV. The CDR3 has 19 residues. In nucleotides, the CDR3 is TGTGCCAGCAGCTCCGGGTGGCTCCTCGGGACAGGGGTCCAAGAGACCCAGTACTTC. This codes for CASSSGWLLGTGVQETQYF.

The chain uses TRBV25-1 and TRBJ2-1, with 12 bases fitting TRBD2. Germline CDR1 is MGHDK and CDR2 is SYGVNS. With V trimmed by 7 bases and J by 7 bases, 5 bases remained unmatched. The CDR3 contains 14 residues. This CDR3 is CASTSGGAKNEQFF. The CDR3 coding sequence is TGTGCCAGCACTAGCGGGGGGGCGAAGAATGAGCAGTTCTTC.

The chain links TRBV5-1 to TRBJ2-3; 9 positions agree with TRBD1. The CDR3 covers 14 residues. Germline-derived CDR1 and CDR2 are SGHRS and YFSETQ. Trimming cost V 2 bases and J 4 bases; bases outside gene matches: 2. DNA for the CDR3: TGCGCCAGCAGCTTCGGACAGGGGTCAGATACGCAGTATTTT. This translates into CASSFGQGSDTQYF.

The chain has TRBV28 and TRBJ1-1; D gene uncertain. Trimming cost V 6 bases and J 1 base, with 9 bases left between them. CDR3 length equals 13 residues. CDR1 is MDHEN, CDR2 SYDVKM, per germline. The CDR3 sequence is CASRLTANTEAFF. CDR3 bases: TGTGCCAGCAGGTTGACGGCGAACACTGAAGCTTTCTTT.

This clone showed up just once. This chain connects TRBV6-5 to TRBJ2-7; D not certain. CDR3 size: 14 residues. Germline V gives CDR1 MNHEY, CDR2 SVGAGI. Trimming removed 6 bases from V and 3 bases from J, with 15 bases in between. The CDR3 region is CASRTQEKNYEQYF. The CDR3 DNA reads as TGTGCCAGCAGGACCCAGGAGAAAAACTACGAGCAGTACTTC.

This rearrangement joins TRBV27 to TRBJ2-5; TRBD2 aligns across 12 bases. Germline lookup yields CDR1 MNHEY and CDR2 SMNVEV (reference sequence). The CDR3 is made up of 17 amino acids. The trim removed 6 bases at V and 2 bases at J, leaving 10 bases unmatched. CDR3 protein: CASRASGGALQQETQYF. As DNA, the CDR3 is TGTGCCAGCAGGGCTAGCGGGGGGGCCCTACAACAAGAGACCCAGTACTTC.